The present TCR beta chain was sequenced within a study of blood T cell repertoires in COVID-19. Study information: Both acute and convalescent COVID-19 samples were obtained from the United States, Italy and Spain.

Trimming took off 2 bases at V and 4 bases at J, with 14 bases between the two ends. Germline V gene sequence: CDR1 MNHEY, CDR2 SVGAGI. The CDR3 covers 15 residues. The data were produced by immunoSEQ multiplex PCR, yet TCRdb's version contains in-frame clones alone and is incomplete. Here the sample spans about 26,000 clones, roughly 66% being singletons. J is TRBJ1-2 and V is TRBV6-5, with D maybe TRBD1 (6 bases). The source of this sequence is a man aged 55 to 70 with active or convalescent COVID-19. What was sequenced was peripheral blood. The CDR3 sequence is CASSYSTGSPYGYTF. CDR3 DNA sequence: TGTGCCAGCAGTTACAGTACAGGGTCCCCCTATGGCTACACCTTC.